This is a list of T cell receptor beta chains from one sample in a study of blood T cell repertoires in COVID-19. Clones were read by immunoSEQ multiplex PCR, and TCRdb kept only the in-frame ones, dropping some. The sample comprises fewer than 200,000 clones, 60% to 80% of which are singletons, and roughly 17% rests with the top ten. The sequenced sample consisted of PBMCs or T cells enriched from blood (not recorded which). These receptors came from a woman between 45 and 65 years old who had recovered from COVID-19. The CDR3 runs from the conserved cysteine through the conserved F or W. D genes are given only for firm matches. Size is stated for part of the rows, as once, few or many counts, or as a class when the clone is expanded.

d_gene: TRBD2
abundance: .
v_gene: TRBV10-3
j_gene: TRBJ2-1
CDR3nt: TGTGCCATCACCAGGACTAGCGGGAGTACAGGGGGCAATGAGCAGTTCTTC
CDR3aa: CAITRTSGSTGGNEQFF

d_gene: .
abundance: .
v_gene: TRBV5-1
j_gene: TRBJ2-7
CDR3nt: TGCGCCAGCAGCTTGGCCGGTGTCAACTACGAGCAGTACTTC
CDR3aa: CASSLAGVNYEQYF

d_gene: .
abundance: once
v_gene: TRBV9
j_gene: TRBJ2-1
CDR3nt: TGTGCCAGCAGCGTAGGAACTAGCTTCGGCAATGAGCAGTTCTTC
CDR3aa: CASSVGTSFGNEQFF

d_gene: TRBD2
abundance: .
v_gene: TRBV6-2/TRBV6-3
j_gene: TRBJ2-2
CDR3nt: TGTGCCAGCAGCCTCGGACTAGCGGGGCTCCCTCGCGGACCCGGGGAGCTGTTTTTT
CDR3aa: CASSLGLAGLPRGPGELFF

d_gene: TRBD2
abundance: few
v_gene: TRBV10-2
j_gene: TRBJ2-7
CDR3nt: TGCGCCAGCAGTGAGGGGGGGACTAGCGGATTCTACGAGCAGTACTTC
CDR3aa: CASSEGGTSGFYEQYF

d_gene: .
abundance: .
v_gene: TRBV2
j_gene: TRBJ1-3
CDR3nt: TGTGCCAGCCGAAGTACACCCCCTGGAAACACCATATATTTT
CDR3aa: CASRSTPPGNTIYF

d_gene: TRBD1
abundance: .
v_gene: TRBV28
j_gene: TRBJ1-5
CDR3nt: TGTGCCAGCAGTTTTGACACGCGGCCCGGGACAGAGTATAGCAATCAGCCCCAGCATTTT
CDR3aa: CASSFDTRPGTEYSNQPQHF

d_gene: TRBD1
abundance: .
v_gene: TRBV6-1
j_gene: TRBJ1-4
CDR3nt: TGTGCCAGCAGTGCCGGGACAGGGGTTCGCAGGTCCGGCGTTAAACTGTTTTTT
CDR3aa: CASSAGTGVRRSGVKLFF

d_gene: TRBD2
abundance: .
v_gene: TRBV19
j_gene: TRBJ2-5
CDR3nt: TGTGCCAGTAGTATAGGGGGGACTAGCGGGAAGACCCAGTACTTC
CDR3aa: CASSIGGTSGKTQYF

d_gene: .
abundance: .
v_gene: TRBV25-1
j_gene: TRBJ1-5
CDR3nt: TGTGCCAGCAGTGGGGGAACAGGGTTGGGCAATCAGCCCCAGCATTTT
CDR3aa: CASSGGTGLGNQPQHF

d_gene: .
abundance: few
v_gene: TRBV18
j_gene: TRBJ1-1
CDR3nt: TGTGCCAGCTCCCAATCGACAGGCTTGAACACTGAAGCTTTCTTT
CDR3aa: CASSQSTGLNTEAFF

d_gene: TRBD1
abundance: .
v_gene: TRBV7-2
j_gene: TRBJ1-6
CDR3nt: TGTGCCAGCAGCTTACTACCGGCAGGGGGCCCCGCGAATAATTCACCCCTCCACTTT
CDR3aa: CASSLLPAGGPANNSPLHF

d_gene: .
abundance: .
v_gene: TRBV3-1/TRBV3-2
j_gene: TRBJ1-1
CDR3nt: TGTGCCAGCAGCCAAGTCTCAGGAGGCGGAGCTTTCTTT
CDR3aa: CASSQVSGGGAFF

d_gene: .
abundance: .
v_gene: TRBV7-9
j_gene: TRBJ1-1
CDR3nt: TGTGCCAGCAGCTTAGCGCGGGATCAAAGGAACACTGAAGCTTTCTTT
CDR3aa: CASSLARDQRNTEAFF

d_gene: .
abundance: .
v_gene: TRBV5-1
j_gene: TRBJ1-1
CDR3nt: TGCGCCAGCAGCGTCCAGGGGAACTCTTTTGGCGCTGAAGCTTTCTTT
CDR3aa: CASSVQGNSFGAEAFF

d_gene: TRBD2
abundance: .
v_gene: TRBV5-1
j_gene: TRBJ2-7
CDR3nt: TGCGCCAGCAGCTTGGTGGCGGGAGGCTCCTACGAGCAGTACTTC
CDR3aa: CASSLVAGGSYEQYF

d_gene: .
abundance: .
v_gene: TRBV6-5
j_gene: TRBJ1-5
CDR3nt: TGTGCCAGCAGTAGGACAGACACTAGCAATCAGCCCCAGCATTTT
CDR3aa: CASSRTDTSNQPQHF

d_gene: TRBD2
abundance: few
v_gene: TRBV30
j_gene: TRBJ2-1
CDR3nt: TGTGCCTGGAGGGGACTAGCGATATACAATGAGCAGTTCTTC
CDR3aa: CAWRGLAIYNEQFF

d_gene: .
abundance: .
v_gene: TRBV7-6
j_gene: TRBJ2-1
CDR3nt: TGTGCCAGCAGCTCCATAGCGAGCTCCTACAATGAGCAGTTCTTC
CDR3aa: CASSSIASSYNEQFF

d_gene: TRBD2
abundance: .
v_gene: TRBV7-2
j_gene: TRBJ2-1
CDR3nt: TGTGCCAGCAGCTTAGAGGCTAGCGGGAGGGTGAGCTCCTACAATGAGCAGTTCTTC
CDR3aa: CASSLEASGRVSSYNEQFF

d_gene: TRBD1
abundance: few
v_gene: TRBV5-1
j_gene: TRBJ2-3
CDR3nt: TGCGCCAGCAGCCTCAGGGGGCCAGATACGCAGTATTTT
CDR3aa: CASSLRGPDTQYF

d_gene: TRBD1
abundance: few
v_gene: TRBV5-5
j_gene: TRBJ2-7
CDR3nt: TGTGCCAGCAGCTTGGATAGGGGGCCCCTATCCTACGAGCAGTACTTC
CDR3aa: CASSLDRGPLSYEQYF

d_gene: TRBD1
abundance: .
v_gene: TRBV7-6
j_gene: TRBJ2-6
CDR3nt: TGTGCCAGCAGCACGCCGGGACAGGCTCACTCTGGGGCCAACGTCCTGACTTTC
CDR3aa: CASSTPGQAHSGANVLTF

d_gene: TRBD2
abundance: .
v_gene: TRBV5-1
j_gene: TRBJ2-5
CDR3nt: TGCGCCAGCAGCCAAGGACTAGCGGGAGGGATGGGAGAGACCCAGTACTTC
CDR3aa: CASSQGLAGGMGETQYF

d_gene: .
abundance: .
v_gene: TRBV24-1
j_gene: TRBJ1-1
CDR3nt: TGTGCCACCAGTGATCCACAGGGTGACGGCACTGAAGCTTTCTTT
CDR3aa: CATSDPQGDGTEAFF

d_gene: .
abundance: .
v_gene: TRBV7-2
j_gene: TRBJ2-5
CDR3nt: TGTGCCAGCAGAGGGGTGGGGAAGACCCAGTACTTC
CDR3aa: CASRGVGKTQYF

d_gene: TRBD2
abundance: .
v_gene: TRBV7-2
j_gene: TRBJ2-3
CDR3nt: TGTGCCAGCAGCTTAGCAGCGGGAAGCACAGATACGCAGTATTTT
CDR3aa: CASSLAAGSTDTQYF

d_gene: TRBD2
abundance: .
v_gene: TRBV10-3
j_gene: TRBJ2-1
CDR3nt: TGTGCCATCAGTGAAGCGGGAGGGTCTGGGAATGAGCAGTTCTTC
CDR3aa: CAISEAGGSGNEQFF

d_gene: .
abundance: .
v_gene: TRBV19
j_gene: TRBJ1-2
CDR3nt: TGTGCCAGTAGTATAGTGAGCACGGTTTATGGCTACACCTTC
CDR3aa: CASSIVSTVYGYTF

d_gene: .
abundance: once
v_gene: TRBV29-1
j_gene: TRBJ2-5
CDR3nt: TGCAGCGTTGGAACCCGTGGCGAGACCCAGTACTTC
CDR3aa: CSVGTRGETQYF

d_gene: .
abundance: .
v_gene: TRBV6-1
j_gene: TRBJ1-5
CDR3nt: TGTGCCAGCAGTGAAGTCCCGGGGGGCGGTCAGCCCCAGCATTTT
CDR3aa: CASSEVPGGGQPQHF

d_gene: TRBD1
abundance: .
v_gene: TRBV6-1
j_gene: TRBJ1-3
CDR3nt: TGTGCCAGCAGTGAAGGAGATTGGACAGGGGTCGGTGGAAACACCATATATTTT
CDR3aa: CASSEGDWTGVGGNTIYF

d_gene: TRBD1
abundance: .
v_gene: TRBV18
j_gene: TRBJ2-6
CDR3nt: TGTGCCAGCTCACCAGAGGTTTGGGACAGGGGGCGACCTGGGGCCAACGTCCTGACTTTC
CDR3aa: CASSPEVWDRGRPGANVLTF

d_gene: .
abundance: .
v_gene: TRBV30
j_gene: TRBJ1-4
CDR3nt: TGTGCCTGGAGTGCTTGGGACTCCGGGGGGAAACTGTTTTTT
CDR3aa: CAWSAWDSGGKLFF

d_gene: TRBD1
abundance: .
v_gene: TRBV30
j_gene: TRBJ1-4
CDR3nt: TGTGCCTGGAGTGCCACAGGGGCCGCAGGGGAAAAACTGTTTTTT
CDR3aa: CAWSATGAAGEKLFF

d_gene: .
abundance: .
v_gene: TRBV18
j_gene: TRBJ2-5
CDR3nt: TGTGCCAGCTCACGACGAGGCCAAGAGACCCAGTACTTC
CDR3aa: CASSRRGQETQYF

d_gene: TRBD2
abundance: .
v_gene: TRBV7-9
j_gene: TRBJ2-5
CDR3nt: TGTGCCAGCAGCTTAATTCGCGGGAGGCCCCGGAGAGAGACCCAGTACTTC
CDR3aa: CASSLIRGRPRRETQYF

d_gene: .
abundance: few
v_gene: TRBV19
j_gene: TRBJ2-5
CDR3nt: TGTGCCAGTAGTAATCAACAGCTTGAGACCCAGTACTTC
CDR3aa: CASSNQQLETQYF

d_gene: .
abundance: .
v_gene: TRBV6-5
j_gene: TRBJ1-5
CDR3nt: TGTGCCAGCCATGGAAGGAGAAATCAGCCCCAGCATTTT
CDR3aa: CASHGRRNQPQHF

d_gene: TRBD2
abundance: .
v_gene: TRBV7-2
j_gene: TRBJ2-7
CDR3nt: TGTGCCAGCAGCTGGACTAGCGGGAGTTACGAGCAGTACTTC
CDR3aa: CASSWTSGSYEQYF

d_gene: TRBD1
abundance: .
v_gene: TRBV24-1
j_gene: TRBJ1-5
CDR3nt: TGTGCCACCAGTGCCGGTACGGACAGGGGCAATCAGCCCCAGCATTTT
CDR3aa: CATSAGTDRGNQPQHF

d_gene: .
abundance: .
v_gene: TRBV5-6
j_gene: TRBJ2-2
CDR3nt: TGTGCCAGCAGTGGACTCACCGGGGAGCTGTTTTTT
CDR3aa: CASSGLTGELFF

d_gene: TRBD1
abundance: .
v_gene: TRBV19
j_gene: TRBJ1-5
CDR3nt: TGTGCCAGTAGTGTCGGACAGGGGGGCAATCAGCCCCAGCATTTT
CDR3aa: CASSVGQGGNQPQHF

d_gene: .
abundance: few
v_gene: TRBV11-2
j_gene: TRBJ1-4
CDR3nt: TGTGCCAGCAGCCCAGGGTGGGGTGAAAAACTGTTTTTT
CDR3aa: CASSPGWGEKLFF

d_gene: TRBD2
abundance: .
v_gene: TRBV5-4
j_gene: TRBJ2-5
CDR3nt: TGTGCCAGCAGACCACTAGCGGGAGGTTCAGAGACCCAGTACTTC
CDR3aa: CASRPLAGGSETQYF

d_gene: .
abundance: .
v_gene: TRBV19
j_gene: TRBJ2-7
CDR3nt: TGTGCCAGTAGTGACGGGACTCCCTACGAGCAGTACTTC
CDR3aa: CASSDGTPYEQYF

d_gene: TRBD1
abundance: .
v_gene: TRBV18
j_gene: TRBJ2-7
CDR3nt: TGTGCCAGCTCACTTAAGACAGGGCCCTACGAGCAGTACTTC
CDR3aa: CASSLKTGPYEQYF

d_gene: .
abundance: .
v_gene: TRBV5-6
j_gene: TRBJ1-6
CDR3nt: TGTGCCAGCTACGGTCCCGGGGGTCCCCCTAATTCACCCCTCCACTTT
CDR3aa: CASYGPGGPPNSPLHF

d_gene: TRBD1
abundance: .
v_gene: TRBV28
j_gene: TRBJ2-7
CDR3nt: TGTGCCAGCAGGCAATACAGGGGTAGCTCCTACGAGCAGTACTTC
CDR3aa: CASRQYRGSSYEQYF

d_gene: .
abundance: .
v_gene: TRBV19
j_gene: TRBJ2-1
CDR3nt: TGTGCCAGTAGTATATGGAGTCGCAATGAGCAGTTCTTC
CDR3aa: CASSIWSRNEQFF

d_gene: TRBD1
abundance: few
v_gene: TRBV28
j_gene: TRBJ1-5
CDR3nt: TGTGCCAGCCAACGCGGGACAGCTAACAATCAGCCCCAGCATTTT
CDR3aa: CASQRGTANNQPQHF

d_gene: .
abundance: .
v_gene: TRBV7-2
j_gene: TRBJ1-1
CDR3nt: TGTGCCAGCAGCAAACAGGGTGGGACTGAAGCTTTCTTT
CDR3aa: CASSKQGGTEAFF

d_gene: TRBD1
abundance: few
v_gene: TRBV9
j_gene: TRBJ1-3
CDR3nt: TGTGCCAGCAGCGTGACAGGGGACCTTGGAAACACCATATATTTT
CDR3aa: CASSVTGDLGNTIYF

d_gene: TRBD2
abundance: .
v_gene: TRBV7-2
j_gene: TRBJ2-1
CDR3nt: TGTGCCAGCAGCGGGAGGGTAGTGAATGAGCAGTTCTTC
CDR3aa: CASSGRVVNEQFF